Included here is one T cell receptor (beta chain) sequence, with context. Primers for the PCR totalled 60 Vbeta and 13 Jbeta. Sequenced by immunoSEQ multiplex PCR; TCRdb stores in-frame clones only, minus some. The sample holds around 65,000 clones, around 77% seen once. Germline V CDR1 and CDR2: LNHNV, YYDKDF (reference sequence). Trimming removed 8 bases at V and 2 bases at J, with 13 bases between. The CDR3 runs 14 residues. This specimen belongs to a study of cytomegalovirus exposure and HLA in healthy donors. The chain combines TRBV15 with TRBJ2-1; D is perhaps TRBD2 (6 bases). This TCR was recovered from a woman aged 25-40 years in good health and CMV-seronegative. Sequencing used PBMCs. The CDR3 is CATGAGTAYNEQFF. The CDR3 DNA follows: TGTGCCACCGGGGCGGGAACGGCCTACAATGAGCAGTTCTTC.